Below, one T cell receptor (beta chain) is given with its context. It lacks a known antigen. No base quality values were provided; no much bigger clone lies one nucleotide off. The record originates from a study of cytomegalovirus exposure and HLA in healthy donors (dated by TCRdb to 2017 to 2019). For the wider study: In an earlier analysis of fewer than 750 of the donors, less than 350 Gb of sequence data and 120 million or so unique TCR beta sequences from about 190 million T cells were reported. Five DR-DQ haplotypes were treated as single units for association and clustering because of strong linkage in the cohort. To study patterns of TCR occurrence, a later analysis re-analyzed previously published TCR beta repertoires from 666 donors and added high-resolution HLA genotyping. A later genetic analysis used genome-wide SNP genotypes for about three fifths of the 666 donors, treating that subset as a discovery cohort. Across 398 genotyped donors of the cohort, an average of 235,054 unique TCR beta nucleotide sequences per donor were sequenced, and around 19% of those sequences were non-productive. An early release that covered about 600 HLA-typed donors contained approximately 320 gigabases of sequencing data and around 85 million unique TCR sequences. HLA typing included class I and class II loci at four-digit resolution. The study was designed to test whether signatures of past pathogen exposure could be identified by cataloging public T cell receptors. An earlier analysis of some 600 of the donors applied high-throughput TCR beta sequencing to assess whether each TCR beta V gene segment acted as functional or pseudogenic. Using immunosequencing, the study profiled T cell repertoires from 500 to 800 subjects and related those repertoires to cytomegalovirus serostatus. In the later analysis, no new phenotypic data were used to find candidate immune exposures; instead, reliance was placed on TCR beta sequences and their occurrence across donors. Donor age, sex, ethnicity and CMV serostatus were collected together with the repertoire data. Every repertoire in the discovery cohort had been generated on one and the same sequencing platform. The number of typed donors differed by locus: about 629-630 for A, B, C, DRB1 and DQB1; 500 to 550 for DQA1; over 600 for DPA1; and some 450 for DPB1. The study combined high-throughput TCR immunosequencing, statistical association of individual TCRs with disease status, and machine learning to predict cytomegalovirus infection status. In addition to the first cohort of roughly 670 subjects, a separate validation cohort of approximately 130 different subjects was used. Among the roughly 410 genotyped donors, around 81% belonged to the genetic ancestry cluster associated with self-reported Caucasian donors.

In total, just over 650 healthy bone marrow donors made up the cohort. At the time of sampling, every cohort member was nominally healthy, though immune exposures that went unrecorded were likely present. The donor tested CMV seropositive, placing the donor among the 250 to 350 seropositive members of the cohort. Every donor gave a peripheral blood sample, and the peripheral blood mononuclear cells from that sample were used for TCR beta sequencing. Genomic DNA extraction from the blood cell samples was performed with the Qiagen DNeasy Blood Extraction Kit. To prepare the library, the immunoSEQ multiplex PCR assay was applied. For the multiplex PCR, a mixture combining 60 forward primers for TCR Vbeta segments and 13 reverse primers for TCR Jbeta segments was used. A multiplex PCR assay on genomic DNA amplified the CDR3 region of rearranged TCR beta genes. The amplified TCR beta libraries were sequenced on the Illumina HiSeq System as 87-base-pair reads. The authors' analysis ran thus. In a later analysis, tens of millions of unique TCR beta chains were counted across the roughly 700 repertoires, and roughly 11 million of these chains were shared by at least two donors. A nearest-neighbor algorithm error-corrected the raw reads and collapsed the reads into unique sequences, merging closely related sequences to remove PCR and sequencing errors. To assign V, D and J gene segments, CDR3 sequences were aligned to IMGT reference sequences. For a sequence to be retained, a match of at least six nucleotides was required to both a V gene segment and a J gene segment. Rearrangements were classified as productive when the CDR3 lacked stop codons and remained in frame with V and J, and all other rearrangements were classified as non-productive. CDR3 was defined according to IMGT convention as the region running from the second conserved V-encoded cysteine to the conserved J-encoded phenylalanine. The earlier analysis of 587 of the donors excluded any sequence lacking an unambiguous match to a single V gene segment. In an earlier analysis of roughly 600 of the donors, a V segment was called functional when productive rearrangements were above 56.7%, and segregating when the standard deviation between donors exceeded 5%. A statistical classification framework was built for diagnosing cytomegalovirus status from the catalog of TCR beta chain sequences. V and J gene assignment, in a later analysis, came from comparing TCR nucleotide sequences with IMGT/GENE-DB human TR gene sequences. A later analysis assigned CDR3 sequences and most-parsimonious VDJ recombination scenarios with the TCRdist pipeline. In a later analysis, every TCR beta chain was defined by the combination of its CDR3 amino acid sequence and its V-gene family, and reads without a unique V-gene family were dropped. To address suspected cross-contamination and a sequencing artifact, a later analysis removed approximately 600 highly shared, low-generation-probability nucleotide sequences. A later analysis calculated a clonal expansion index for each public chain from normalized within-repertoire ranks of inferred template counts. A later analysis computed generation probabilities with a VDJ recombination model fitted to out-of-frame rearrangements, and checked the results against IGoR. In a later analysis, TCR-TCR, TCR-HLA and TCR-CMV co-occurrence was scored with hypergeometric tests, and a repertoire-size bias correction was applied to TCR pairs. A later analysis estimated false discovery rates by permuting HLA or CMV assignments 20 times. In a later analysis, co-occurring TCRs were grouped with DBSCAN, and TCRdist sequence similarity was added when clustering was performed within HLA-allele-positive subsets. Repertoires with fewer than 30,000 or more than 120,000 public chains, plus five repertoires with anomalous nucleotide sharing, were excluded from co-occurrence clustering. This is the immuneACCESS table as TCRdb keeps it, with only in-frame sequences that have V and J called. A part of the clones is gone; compared with another copy, unresolved V genes explain less than half, and the rest is unexplained. Clonal size and the V and J genes are those of that table, whereas D and trimming came from the DNA. This sample gives fewer than 100,000 clones in total; about 75% of them show up just once. In total, the top ten clones hold roughly 7% of the sample.

Spanning cysteine to phenylalanine, the CDR3 consists of 14 amino acids. The entry retains the CDR3 DNA only, 42 bases that are in frame from base 1. Reading the germline V gene gives CDR1 WSHSY and CDR2 SAAADI. V lost 4 bases and J lost 3 bases, and the count of bases not matched to a germline gene is 4. Results and caveats for the whole study, not just this receptor: A further reported finding was that TCR beta sequences accurately predicted the HLA-A and HLA-B alleles for most subjects in the first cohort. The authors suggested that the approach could potentially be generalized to other disease states and immunological phenotypes. In a later analysis, most CMV-associated TCR beta chains were found to appear HLA-restricted, with HLA associations seemingly driven largely by CMV exposure. A later genetic analysis associated a missense DCLRE1C variant with V-gene and J-gene trimming of TCR beta chains, and an independent cohort replicated the association. Linkage disequilibrium might explain the correlated functional status among segregating V segments, but an unknown experimental factor could not be ruled out. In this cohort, only TCR beta chains were sequenced, and detectable features were limited by the absence of alpha or paired-chain data. In vitro tests confirmed that a few of the cytomegalovirus-associated TCR beta chains recognize cytomegalovirus antigens. Strong co-occurrence of HLA alleles, especially DR and DQ, made assigning TCR associations to individual alleles difficult. In a later genetic analysis, fewer N-insertions in productive TCRs were reported among donors in an Asian-associated ancestry cluster than the roughly 700-donor mean. The 87-base-pair reads could not distinguish some IMGT-functional V segments, including TRBV6-2 and TRBV6-3, so those segments were excluded. A group of highly shared sequence variants was considered likely to be a technical artifact of the sequencing pipeline. In a later analysis, HLA-associated TCR beta chains were found to be more clonally expanded and to have lower generation probabilities than equally common non-associated chains. According to a later analysis, parvovirus B19, influenza, CMV and Epstein-Barr virus appeared linked to several top co-occurrence clusters. According to a later analysis, TCR association rates differed among HLA loci, with DRB1 alleles showing the most associated TCRs and HLA-C alleles showing the fewest. An earlier analysis of approximately 590 of the donors showed that most TCR beta V segments appeared in productive rearrangements either about 87% or about 30% of the time, which broadly matched IMGT annotations. Because HLA typing was unavailable for some donors at each locus, only the typed subset was used in association tests. The only immune exposure information available for the cohort was CMV serostatus. In the study, around 150 TCR beta chains were listed as associated with cytomegalovirus. Cytomegalovirus status was reported to be diagnosed by the classifier with high specificity and sensitivity in both the original and validation cohorts. Roughly uniform sequencing depth across donors was assumed in presence/absence analyses, although this assumption may not hold. The earlier analysis of some 540 of the donors excluded approximately 15 rarely observed V segments, including chromosome 9 orphons, because counts were too low. At a false discovery rate of 0.05, a later analysis linked 16,000 or so TCR beta sequences to specific HLA alleles. Most TCR sequences were seen in very few donors, while some public TCRs were found in many individuals.

The sequence joins TRBV10-2 to TRBJ1-2; the junction holds 8 bases that match TRBD1. The sequence was collected from a middle-aged man in good health and CMV-seropositive. Sequenced input: PBMCs. CDR3 loop: CASSGTGIYYGYTF. Here is the DNA: TGCGCCAGCAGTGGGACAGGGATCTACTATGGCTACACCTTC.